Detailed here is one T cell receptor beta chain. Specified treatment: oral pan-JAK inhibitor, 5-10 mg twice daily. The data were obtained in a study of CD8+ T cells in alopecia areata. The CDR3 is 14 residues long. Germline V gives CDR1 SGHVS, CDR2 FNYEAQ. Trimming left V 5 bases short and J 2 bases short, with 13 bases between. Sequencing templates came from extracted RNA that was reverse transcribed into cDNA. This table comes from immunoSEQ multiplex PCR, and its TCRdb copy is limited to in-frame clones, with some not included. The sample records about 270,000 clones, roughly 60% being singletons. The sequence was obtained from a human donor with alopecia areata. Sequenced here: CD4+ T cells sorted from blood, sampled around week 52, from a patient treated with tofacitinib. This chain connects TRBV7-6 to TRBJ2-7; tentatively, D is TRBD2 (6 bases). CDR3 sequence reads: CASSPGTAAYEQYF. CDR3 DNA: TGTGCCAGCAGCCCTGGGACTGCCGCCTACGAGCAGTACTTC.